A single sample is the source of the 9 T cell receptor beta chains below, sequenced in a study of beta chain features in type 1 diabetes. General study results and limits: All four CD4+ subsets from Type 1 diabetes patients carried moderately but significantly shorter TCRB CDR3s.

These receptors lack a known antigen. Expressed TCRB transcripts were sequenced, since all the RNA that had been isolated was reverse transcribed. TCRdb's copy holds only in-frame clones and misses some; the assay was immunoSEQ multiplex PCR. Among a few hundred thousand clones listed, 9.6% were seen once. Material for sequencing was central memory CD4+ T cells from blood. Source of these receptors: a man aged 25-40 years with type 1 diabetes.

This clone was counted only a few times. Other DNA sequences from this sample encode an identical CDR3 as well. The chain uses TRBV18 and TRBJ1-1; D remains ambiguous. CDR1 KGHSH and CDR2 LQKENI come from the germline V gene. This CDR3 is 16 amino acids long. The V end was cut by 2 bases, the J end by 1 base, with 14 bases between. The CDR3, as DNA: TGTGCCAGCTCACCAAGGCTGCTCGCCGAGAACACTGAAGCTTTCTTT. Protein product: CASSPRLLAENTEAFF.

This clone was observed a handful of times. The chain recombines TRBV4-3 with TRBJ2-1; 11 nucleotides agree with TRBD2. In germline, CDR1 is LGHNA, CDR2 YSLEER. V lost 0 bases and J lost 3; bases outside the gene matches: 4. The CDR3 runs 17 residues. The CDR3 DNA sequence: TGCGCCAGCAGCCAAGATTCGACTAGCGGGAACTACAATGAGCAGTTCTTC. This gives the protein CASSQDSTSGNYNEQFF.

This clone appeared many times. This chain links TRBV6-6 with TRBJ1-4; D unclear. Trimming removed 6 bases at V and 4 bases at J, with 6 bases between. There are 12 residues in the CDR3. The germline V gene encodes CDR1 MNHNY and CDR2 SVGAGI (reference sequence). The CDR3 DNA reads TGTGCCAGCAGAGACGTTAATGAAAAACTGTTTTTT. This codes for CASRDVNEKLFF.

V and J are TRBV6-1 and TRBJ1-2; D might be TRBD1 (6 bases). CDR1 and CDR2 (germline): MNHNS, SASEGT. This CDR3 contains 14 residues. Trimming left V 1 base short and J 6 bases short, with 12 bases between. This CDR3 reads CASSEGSAGDGYTF. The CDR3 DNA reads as TGTGCCAGCAGTGAAGGTTCGGCAGGGGATGGCTACACCTTC.

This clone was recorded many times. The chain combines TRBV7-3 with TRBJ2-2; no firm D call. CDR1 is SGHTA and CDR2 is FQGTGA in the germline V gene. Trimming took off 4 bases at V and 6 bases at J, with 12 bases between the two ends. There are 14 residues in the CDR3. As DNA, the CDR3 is TGTGCCAGCAGCTCCGCTCCCCCGGCCGGGGAGCTGTTTTTT. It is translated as CASSSAPPAGELFF.

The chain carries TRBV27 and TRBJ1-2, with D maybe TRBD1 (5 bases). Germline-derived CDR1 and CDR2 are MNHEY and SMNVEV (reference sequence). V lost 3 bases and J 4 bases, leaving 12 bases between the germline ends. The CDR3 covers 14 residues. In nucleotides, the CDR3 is TGTGCCAGCAGTTTTGGGGGAGGCGCCTATGGCTACACCTTC. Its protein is CASSFGGGAYGYTF.

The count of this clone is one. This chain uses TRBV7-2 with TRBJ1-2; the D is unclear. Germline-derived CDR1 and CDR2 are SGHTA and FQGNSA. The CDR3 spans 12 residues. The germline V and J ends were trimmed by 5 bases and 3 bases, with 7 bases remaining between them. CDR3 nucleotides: TGTGCCAGCAGCAAGAGGGACTATGGCTACACCTTC. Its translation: CASSKRDYGYTF.

The CDR3 sequence is CASSLAPYASHNEQFF. The CDR3, as DNA: TGTGCCAGTTCCCTTGCACCGTATGCTAGCCACAATGAGCAGTTCTTC. The chain recombines TRBV7-9 with TRBJ2-1; tentative D call: TRBD2 (5 bases). CDR3 size: 16 residues. CDR1 SEHNR and CDR2 FQNEAQ come from the germline V gene (reference sequence). Trimming removed 9 bases from V and 5 bases from J, with 23 bases in between.

CDR3 sequence (DNA): TGTGCCAGTACCGGGTTGGCTAATTCACCCCTCCACTTT. Translating gives CASTGLANSPLHF. This sequence joins TRBV19 and TRBJ1-6; the D is unclear. Germline lookup yields CDR1 LNHDA and CDR2 SQIVND (reference sequence). The CDR3 sequence is 13 residues long. V was cut by 7 bases and J by 6 bases, with 10 bases left in between.